These 23 T cell receptor beta chains came from one sample sequenced in a study of beta chain features in type 1 diabetes. These receptors have no known antigen. Expressed TCRB transcripts were sequenced after all isolated RNA was converted to cDNA. Assay: immunoSEQ multiplex PCR; the TCRdb copy retains only in-frame clones and omits some. This repertoire shows about 700,000 clones, around 15% found once; its top ten account for less than 0.025%. Overall study results and limits: Significant though moderate, a shortening of TCRB CDR3s appeared in all four CD4+ subsets of Type 1 diabetes patients.

Sequencing was done on a sample of naive CD4+ T cells from blood. The receptor set was obtained from a man aged 18 to 30 with type 1 diabetes.

This clone has only a few counts. This chain uses TRBV9 with TRBJ2-5; D call uncertain. V gave up 4 bases and J gave up 2 bases, with 18 bases separating them. This CDR3 region has 16 residues. Germline values: CDR1 SGDLS, CDR2 YYNGEE. CDR3: CASSPHGQQNQETQYF. The CDR3 region has the DNA TGTGCCAGCAGCCCACACGGGCAGCAGAATCAAGAGACCCAGTACTTC.

The chain links TRBV19 to TRBJ1-6, with 9 bases matching TRBD1. Germline CDR1 LNHDA, CDR2 SQIVND (reference sequence). The CDR3 contains 15 residues. The trim removed 1 base at V and 8 bases at J, leaving 3 bases unmatched. CDR3 nucleotide sequence: TGTGCCAGTAGTATAGGGACAGGGGTGGATTCACCCCTCCACTTT. It specifies CASSIGTGVDSPLHF. Drawing the rest from reference TRBV19 and TRBJ1-6, the complete variable domain is DGGITQSPKYLFRKEGQNVTLSCEQNLNHDAMYWYRQDPGQGLRLIYYSQIVNDFQKGDIAEGYSVSREKKESFPLTVTSAQKNPTAFYLCASSIGTGVDSPLHFGNGTRLTVT.

A few counts support this clone. The chain recombines TRBV5-4 with TRBJ2-3; D remains unclear. Germline CDR1 SGHNT, CDR2 YYREEE (reference sequence). The CDR3 is 12 amino acids. Trimming removed 3 bases at V and 3 bases at J, with 5 bases between. CDR3 sequence: CASSSTTDTQYF. DNA of the CDR3: TGTGCCAGCAGCTCTACTACAGATACGCAGTATTTT. Full variable domain (outside the CDR3, taken from reference TRBV5-4 and TRBJ2-3): ETGVTQSPTHLIKTRGQQVTLRCSSQSGHNTVSWYQQALGQGPQFIFQYYREEENGRGNFPPRFSGLQFPNYSSELNVNALELDDSALYLCASSSTTDTQYFGPGTRLTVL.

The CDR3 coding sequence is TGTGCCAGCACCCGATCCTATAGCGGGGAGGGAAATGAGCAGTTCTTC. Protein sequence: CASTRSYSGEGNEQFF. This rearrangement joins TRBV7-2 to TRBJ2-1; 8 bases map to TRBD2. Germline loops: CDR1 SGHTA, CDR2 FQGNSA. V trimming: 7 bases; J trimming: 7 bases; junction bases outside the gene matches: 15. The CDR3 contains 16 residues.

As to this clone: Other DNA sequences from this sample encode an identical CDR3 as well. The genes are TRBV29-1 and TRBJ2-7, with D maybe TRBD1 (5 bases). The CDR3 is made up of 11 amino acids. The V end was cut by 3 bases, the J end by 3 bases, with 6 bases between. The germline gives CDR1 SQVTM, CDR2 ANQGSEA. This CDR3 reads CSVDRGYEQYF. For the CDR3, the DNA is TGCAGCGTTGATAGGGGCTACGAGCAGTACTTC.

This clone was observed a few times. This sample also contains other DNA sequences that code for the same CDR3. This rearrangement joins TRBV11-2 to TRBJ2-5, with TRBD2 matching 8 bases. The CDR3 consists of 14 residues. Trimming took 3 bases from V and 1 from J; bases not matched to a gene: 1. Germline loops: CDR1 SGHAT, CDR2 FQNNGV. The CDR3 DNA is TGTGCCAGCAGCTTTAGCGGGACCCAAGAGACCCAGTACTTC. Its translation is CASSFSGTQETQYF.

The V gene is TRBV11-2, the J gene TRBJ1-1, with no clear D. Trimming took off 3 bases at V and 1 base at J, with 9 bases between the two ends. The CDR3 covers 14 residues. Germline lookup yields CDR1 SGHAT and CDR2 FQNNGV. The DNA for the CDR3 is TGTGCCAGCAGCTTTGGCAGCCCGAACACTGAAGCTTTCTTT. Encoded protein: CASSFGSPNTEAFF.

V usage is TRBV7-2 and J usage is TRBJ2-2; D uncertain. The germline CDR1 and CDR2 sequences are SGHTA and FQGNSA. The CDR3 consists of 13 residues. Trimming stripped 3 bases from V and 0 bases from J, with 2 bases between. CDR3: CASSFANTGELFF. CDR3 coding DNA: TGTGCCAGCAGCTTCGCGAACACCGGGGAGCTGTTTTTT.

The chain links TRBV4-1 to TRBJ1-2, with D possibly matching TRBD1 (6 bases). V shed 1 base and J shed 4 bases, with 16 bases lying between them. Per the germline V gene, CDR1 is MGHRA and CDR2 is YSYEKL. The CDR3 is 16 amino acids. CDR3 coding DNA: TGCGCCAGCAGCCAAGTTGGTGGCAGGGGACCCTATGGCTACACCTTC. Translation gives CASSQVGGRGPYGYTF.

This clone appeared once. V and J are TRBV5-1 and TRBJ2-5; TRBD1 matches 9 bases. This CDR3 is built from 16 residues. The germline gives CDR1 SGHRS, CDR2 YFSETQ. V gave up 5 bases and J gave up 1 base; unmatched junction bases: 9. Here the CDR3 reads CASSFLTGGSQETQYF. In nucleotides, the CDR3 is TGCGCCAGCAGTTTTCTAACAGGGGGCTCCCAAGAGACCCAGTACTTC.

The gene calls are TRBV5-4 and TRBJ1-4, with 9 bases that match TRBD1. The CDR3 has 16 residues. Germline V gives CDR1 SGHNT, CDR2 YYREEE (reference sequence). J was trimmed by 0 bases and V by 4 bases; bases with no gene match: 4. This chain's CDR3 is CASSVGQGATNEKLFF. DNA of the CDR3: TGTGCCAGCAGCGTGGGACAGGGAGCAACTAATGAAAAACTGTTTTTT. The full variable domain, its missing parts supplied by reference TRBV5-4 and TRBJ1-4, is ETGVTQSPTHLIKTRGQQVTLRCSSQSGHNTVSWYQQALGQGPQFIFQYYREEENGRGNFPPRFSGLQFPNYSSELNVNALELDDSALYLCASSVGQGATNEKLFFGSGTQLSVL.

The chain joins TRBV11-2 to TRBJ2-5; D gene unclear. The CDR3 runs to 12 residues. V dropped 3 bases and J dropped 5 bases, with 7 bases sitting between them. From germline, CDR1 is SGHAT and CDR2 FQNNGV. CDR3 sequence: CASSLAMETQYF. The CDR3 coding sequence is TGTGCCAGCAGCTTGGCTATGGAGACCCAGTACTTC.

This clone was seen a handful of times. This chain links TRBV19 with TRBJ2-1; D is possibly TRBD2 (5 bases). There are 15 residues in the CDR3. Trimming cost V 2 bases and J 9 bases, with 17 bases left between them. Looked up from germline, CDR1 is LNHDA and CDR2 is SQIVND (reference sequence). CDR3 sequence reads: CASSIRPRDGSEQFF. CDR3 DNA: TGTGCCAGTAGTATACGGCCAAGGGATGGGAGTGAGCAGTTCTTC.

This clone was seen more than once but under ten times. The CDR3 does not end in the conserved phenylalanine or tryptophan, so this is likely a read error. The DNA is left out, because the CDR3 cannot be placed on it with certainty; the CDR3 is given as TCRdb lists it. The chain recombines TRBV23-1 with TRBJ1-2; TRBD1 was called by the table and not checked on the DNA. TRBV23-1 is noted as an ORF with a role that remains uncertain. Termini included, the CDR3 measures 12 amino acids. CDR3 in amino acids: CASNYNGADGTV.

The chain carries TRBV7-9 and TRBJ2-7; D is unresolved. The V gene lost 0 bases and the J gene lost 0 bases, with 9 bases spanning the gap. CDR1 is SEHNR and CDR2 is FQNEAQ in the germline V gene (reference sequence). The CDR3 loop spans 15 amino acids. The CDR3 reads CASSLASWSSYEQYF. The CDR3 region has the DNA TGTGCCAGCAGCTTAGCATCCTGGAGCTCCTACGAGCAGTACTTC.

This clone turned up a few times. The chain carries TRBV7-9 and TRBJ2-3, with 11 bases aligning to TRBD2. J lost 4 bases, V lost 7 bases, and 4 bases had no gene match. The CDR3 has 14 amino acids. CDR1 SEHNR and CDR2 FQNEAQ come from the germline V gene (reference sequence). CDR3 in amino acids: CASKTSGGADTQYF. CDR3 sequence (DNA): TGTGCCAGCAAAACTAGCGGGGGCGCAGATACGCAGTATTTT.

J is TRBJ1-1 and V is TRBV2; 9 bases map to TRBD1. The J segment lost 4 bases and the V segment lost 5 bases, leaving 8 bases of the junction unmatched. Germline V gene data show CDR1 as SNHLY and CDR2 as FYNNEI. There are 15 residues in the CDR3. As DNA, the CDR3 is TGTGCCAGCAGTTCACAGGGGGCGTCAGGCACTGAAGCTTTCTTT. Protein sequence: CASSSQGASGTEAFF.

This clone has only a few counts. The chain uses TRBV25-1 and TRBJ1-2; D gene ambiguous. The CDR3 totals 12 residues. The V gene's germline CDR1 is MGHDK and CDR2 SYGVNS. Trimming pared 3 bases from V and 9 bases from J, leaving 11 bases between. CDR3: CASSDRRMSYTF. The CDR3 DNA is TGTGCCAGCAGTGACCGCAGGATGAGCTACACCTTC.

The chain's CDR3 is CASSAQVRNTEAFF. The DNA of the CDR3 is TGTGCCAGCAGCGCACAGGTCAGGAACACTGAAGCTTTCTTT. The chain has TRBV2 and TRBJ1-1, with a tentative D call TRBD1 (5 bases). The V gene's germline CDR1 is SNHLY and CDR2 FYNNEI. The CDR3 extends over 14 amino acids. V lost 6 bases and J 1 base, leaving 12 bases between the germline ends.

The gene calls are TRBV18 and TRBJ2-7; TRBD2 agrees at 7 bases. CDR1 is KGHSH and CDR2 is LQKENI in the germline V gene. V was clipped by 3 bases and J by 0 bases; unmatched bases: 5. CDR3 size: 15 residues. The DNA for the CDR3 is TGTGCCAGCTCACCGGGGGGGTCCTTCTCCTACGAGCAGTACTTC. This codes for CASSPGGSFSYEQYF.

The chain carries TRBV30 and TRBJ1-5; D uncertain. V was cut by 0 bases and J by 3 bases, with 6 bases left in between. The CDR3 is made up of 13 amino acids. Germline V gives CDR1 GTSNPN, CDR2 SVGIG (reference sequence). This chain's CDR3 is CAWSVGDNQPQHF. CDR3 DNA: TGTGCCTGGAGTGTCGGGGACAATCAGCCCCAGCATTTT.

This clone was detected only once. This chain joins TRBV9 and TRBJ1-2, with TRBD1 matching over 10 bases. The germline V gene encodes CDR1 SGDLS and CDR2 YYNGEE. The junction had 3 bases not matched to a gene; V was cut back by 0 bases and J by 7 bases. CDR3 length: 14 residues. The CDR3 sequence is CASSVGQGAPGYTF. CDR3 nucleotide sequence: TGTGCCAGCAGCGTAGGACAGGGGGCCCCTGGCTACACCTTC.

The rearrangement links TRBV7-3 to TRBJ1-6; no firm D call. Germline CDR1 and CDR2: SGHTA and FQGTGA. The CDR3 runs to 15 residues. V lost 5 bases to trimming and J lost 0 bases, with 8 bases between them. The CDR3 nucleotides read TGTGCCAGCAGCCTCACGAGCTCCTATAATTCACCCCTCCACTTT. Translation: CASSLTSSYNSPLHF.